Described below is a single TCR beta chain sequence and its context. The data derive from a study of cytomegalovirus exposure and HLA in healthy donors. Whole-study context: Unique TCRs from HLA-typed donors, 80 million to 90 million of them, were held in an early data release.

CDR3 length: 11 residues. V was pared by 8 bases and J by 3 bases, with 8 bases between. Germline V gene data show CDR1 as WSHSY and CDR2 as SAAADI. In the PCR, 60 Vbeta and 13 Jbeta primers were used. Assay: immunoSEQ multiplex PCR; the TCRdb copy retains only in-frame clones and omits some. The table has roughly 150,000 clones, roughly 74% seen once; the top ten hold 11%. This TCR derives from a man between 18 and 29 years old in good health and CMV-seropositive. The chain links TRBV10-2 to TRBJ2-7; D remains ambiguous. Sequencing was carried out using PBMCs. CDR3 sequence (DNA): TGCGCCAGCCGGTCGGGCTACGAGCAGTACTTC. Protein: CASRSGYEQYF.